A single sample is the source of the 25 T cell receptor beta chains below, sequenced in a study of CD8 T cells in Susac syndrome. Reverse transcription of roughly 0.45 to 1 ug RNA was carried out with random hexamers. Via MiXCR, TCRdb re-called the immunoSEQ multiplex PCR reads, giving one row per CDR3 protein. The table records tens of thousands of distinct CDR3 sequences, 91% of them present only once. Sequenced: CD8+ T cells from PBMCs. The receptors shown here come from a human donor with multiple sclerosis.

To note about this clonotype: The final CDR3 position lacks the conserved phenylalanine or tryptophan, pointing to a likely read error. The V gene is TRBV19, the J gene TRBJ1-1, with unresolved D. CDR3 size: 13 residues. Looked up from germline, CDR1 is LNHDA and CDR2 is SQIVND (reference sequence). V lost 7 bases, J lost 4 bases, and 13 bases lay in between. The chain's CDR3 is CASTMESSTEAFS. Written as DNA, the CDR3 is TGTGCCAGTACAATGGAAAGCAGCACTGAAGCTTTCTCT.

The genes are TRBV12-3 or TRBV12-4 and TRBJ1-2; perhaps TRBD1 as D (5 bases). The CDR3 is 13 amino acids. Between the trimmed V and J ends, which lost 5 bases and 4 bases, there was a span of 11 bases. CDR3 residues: CASSGTGLYGYTF. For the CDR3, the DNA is TGTGCCAGCAGTGGGACGGGTCTCTATGGCTACACCTTC.

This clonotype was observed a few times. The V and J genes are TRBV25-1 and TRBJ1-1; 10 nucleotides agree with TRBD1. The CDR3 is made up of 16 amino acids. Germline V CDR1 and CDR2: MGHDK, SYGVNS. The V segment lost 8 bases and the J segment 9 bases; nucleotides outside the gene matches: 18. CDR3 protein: CASAITAGTGAAKAFF. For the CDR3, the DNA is TGTGCCAGCGCGATTACGGCGGGGACAGGGGCCGCTAAAGCTTTCTTT. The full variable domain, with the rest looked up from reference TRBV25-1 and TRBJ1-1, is EADIYQTPRYLVIGTGKKITLECSQTMGHDKMYWYQQDPGMELHLIHYSYGVNSTEKGDLSSESTVSRIRTEHFPLTLESARPSHTSQYLCASAITAGTGAAKAFFGQGTRLTVV.

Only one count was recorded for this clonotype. CDR3 protein: CASSPLAGGPSLTDTQYF. In DNA, the CDR3 is TGTGCCAGCTCACCACTAGCGGGGGGCCCTTCTCTCACAGATACGCAGTATTTT. The J gene is TRBJ2-3, the V gene TRBV18; TRBD2 matches 10 bases. V dropped 1 base and J dropped 2; count of bases not matched to a gene: 9. The germline V gene encodes CDR1 KGHSH and CDR2 LQKENI. The length of the CDR3 is 18 residues. Full variable domain (remainder filled in from reference TRBV18 and TRBJ2-3): NAGVMQNPRHLVRRRGQEARLRCSPMKGHSHVYWYRQLPEEGLKFMVYLQKENIIDESGMPKERFSAEFPKEGPSILRIQQVVRGDSAAYFCASSPLAGGPSLTDTQYFGPGTRLTVL.

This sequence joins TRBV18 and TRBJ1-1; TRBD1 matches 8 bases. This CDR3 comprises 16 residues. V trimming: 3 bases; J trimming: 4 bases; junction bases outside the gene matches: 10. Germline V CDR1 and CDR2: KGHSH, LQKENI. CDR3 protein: CASSPHSQGAGTEAFF. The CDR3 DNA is TGTGCCAGCTCACCTCATTCCCAGGGGGCTGGCACTGAAGCTTTCTTT.

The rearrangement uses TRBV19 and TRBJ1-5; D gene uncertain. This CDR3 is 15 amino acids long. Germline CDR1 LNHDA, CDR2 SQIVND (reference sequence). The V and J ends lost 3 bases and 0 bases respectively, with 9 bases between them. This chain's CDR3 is CASSIQSFSNQPQHF. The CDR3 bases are TGTGCCAGTAGTATTCAGTCTTTTAGCAATCAGCCCCAGCATTTT.

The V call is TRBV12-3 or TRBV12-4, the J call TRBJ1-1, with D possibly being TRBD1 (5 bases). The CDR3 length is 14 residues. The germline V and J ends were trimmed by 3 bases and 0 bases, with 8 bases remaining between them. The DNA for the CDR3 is TGTGCCAGCAGTTTTGGGGGAGTGAACACTGAAGCTTTCTTT. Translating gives CASSFGGVNTEAFF.

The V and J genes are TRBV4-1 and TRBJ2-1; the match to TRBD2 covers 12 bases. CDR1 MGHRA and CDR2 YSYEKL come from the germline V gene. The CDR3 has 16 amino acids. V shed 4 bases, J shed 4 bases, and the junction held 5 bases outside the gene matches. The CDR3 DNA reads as TGCGCCAGCAGCCGGAGACTAGCGGGGGAGTACAATGAGCAGTTCTTC. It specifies CASSRRLAGEYNEQFF.

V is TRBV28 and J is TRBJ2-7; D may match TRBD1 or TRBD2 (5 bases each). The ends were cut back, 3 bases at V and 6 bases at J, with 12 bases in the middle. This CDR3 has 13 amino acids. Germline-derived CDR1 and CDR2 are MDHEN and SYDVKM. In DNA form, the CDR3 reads TGTGCCAGCAGTTTGAGGGGCCGGGGCGAGCAGTACTTC. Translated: CASSLRGRGEQYF.

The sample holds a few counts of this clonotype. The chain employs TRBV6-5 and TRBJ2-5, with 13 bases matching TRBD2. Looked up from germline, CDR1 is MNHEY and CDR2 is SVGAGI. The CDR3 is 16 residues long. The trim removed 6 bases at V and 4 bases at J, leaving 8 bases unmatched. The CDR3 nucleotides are TGTGCCAGCAGCAGCGCGGGACTAGCGGGAATAGAGACCCAGTACTTC. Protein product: CASSSAGLAGIETQYF.

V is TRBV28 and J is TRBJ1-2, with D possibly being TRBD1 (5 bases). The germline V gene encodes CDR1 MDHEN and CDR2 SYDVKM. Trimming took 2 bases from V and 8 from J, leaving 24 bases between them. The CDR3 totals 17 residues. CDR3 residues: CASSLIGLGAGVGGYTF. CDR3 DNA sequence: TGTGCCAGCAGTTTAATCGGTCTAGGTGCGGGGGTGGGAGGCTACACCTTC.

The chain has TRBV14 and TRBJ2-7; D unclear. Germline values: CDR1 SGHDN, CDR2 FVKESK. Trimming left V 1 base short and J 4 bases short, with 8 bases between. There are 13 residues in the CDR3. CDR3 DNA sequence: TGTGCCAGCAGCCAAGGTGCTAGTTACGAGCAGTACTTC. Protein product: CASSQGASYEQYF.

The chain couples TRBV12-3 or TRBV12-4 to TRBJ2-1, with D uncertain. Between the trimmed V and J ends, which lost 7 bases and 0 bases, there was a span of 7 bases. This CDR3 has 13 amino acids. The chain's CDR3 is CASTFDSYNEQFF. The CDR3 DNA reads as TGTGCCAGCACTTTCGACTCCTACAATGAGCAGTTCTTC.

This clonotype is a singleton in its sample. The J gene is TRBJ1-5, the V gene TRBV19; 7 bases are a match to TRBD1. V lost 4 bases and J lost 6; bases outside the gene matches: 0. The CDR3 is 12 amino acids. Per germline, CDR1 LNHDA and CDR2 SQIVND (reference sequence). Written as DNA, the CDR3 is TGTGCCAGTAGTACAGGGGGTCAGCCCCAGCATTTT. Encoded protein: CASSTGGQPQHF.

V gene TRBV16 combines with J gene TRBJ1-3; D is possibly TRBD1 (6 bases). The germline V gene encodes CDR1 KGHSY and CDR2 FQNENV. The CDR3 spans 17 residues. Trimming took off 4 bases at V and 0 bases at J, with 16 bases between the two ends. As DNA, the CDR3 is TGTGCCAGCAGCCTCATCTGGGGGCCGAGCTCTGGAAACACCATATATTTT. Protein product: CASSLIWGPSSGNTIYF.

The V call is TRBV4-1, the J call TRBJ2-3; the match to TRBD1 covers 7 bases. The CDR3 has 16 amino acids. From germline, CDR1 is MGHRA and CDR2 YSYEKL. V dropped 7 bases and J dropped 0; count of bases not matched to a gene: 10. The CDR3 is CASTIKGAPSTDTQYF. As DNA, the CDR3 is TGCGCCAGCACCATCAAGGGGGCGCCGAGCACAGATACGCAGTATTTT.

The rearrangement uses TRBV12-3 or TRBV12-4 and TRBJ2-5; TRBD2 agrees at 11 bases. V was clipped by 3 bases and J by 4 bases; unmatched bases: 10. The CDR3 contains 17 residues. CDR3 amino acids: CASSFRLAGMIAETQYF. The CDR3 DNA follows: TGTGCCAGCAGTTTTAGACTAGCGGGGATGATTGCAGAGACCCAGTACTTC.

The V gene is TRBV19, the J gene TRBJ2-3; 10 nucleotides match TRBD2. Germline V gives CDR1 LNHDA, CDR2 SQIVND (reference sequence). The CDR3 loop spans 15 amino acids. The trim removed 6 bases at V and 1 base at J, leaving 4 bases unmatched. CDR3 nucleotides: TGTGCCAGTAGCTGGACTAGCGGACGCACAGATACGCAGTATTTT. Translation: CASSWTSGRTDTQYF.

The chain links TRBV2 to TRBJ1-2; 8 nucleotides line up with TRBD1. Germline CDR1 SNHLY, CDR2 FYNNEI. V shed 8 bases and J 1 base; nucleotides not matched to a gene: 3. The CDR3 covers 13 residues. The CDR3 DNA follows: TGTGCCAGCGTGACAGGGGATAACTATGGCTACACCTTC. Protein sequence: CASVTGDNYGYTF. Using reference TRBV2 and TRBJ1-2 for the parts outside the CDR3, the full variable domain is EPEVTQTPSHQVTQMGQEVILRCVPISNHLYFYWYRQILGQKVEFLVSFYNNEISEKSEIFDDQFSVERPDGSNFTLKIRSTKLEDSAMYFCASVTGDNYGYTFGSGTRLTVV.

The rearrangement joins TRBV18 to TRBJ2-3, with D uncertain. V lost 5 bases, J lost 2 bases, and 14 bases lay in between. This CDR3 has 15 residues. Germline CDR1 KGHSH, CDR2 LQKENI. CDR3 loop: CASSFGIAATDTQYF. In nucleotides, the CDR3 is TGTGCCAGCTCATTTGGAATAGCAGCCACAGATACGCAGTATTTT.

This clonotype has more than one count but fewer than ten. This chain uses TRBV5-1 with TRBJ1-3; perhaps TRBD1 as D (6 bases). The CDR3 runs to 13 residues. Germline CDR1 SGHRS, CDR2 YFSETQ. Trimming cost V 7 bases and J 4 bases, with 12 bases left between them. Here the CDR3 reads CASRTGSGNTIYF. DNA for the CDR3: TGCGCCAGCCGTACAGGGTCCGGAAACACCATATATTTT.

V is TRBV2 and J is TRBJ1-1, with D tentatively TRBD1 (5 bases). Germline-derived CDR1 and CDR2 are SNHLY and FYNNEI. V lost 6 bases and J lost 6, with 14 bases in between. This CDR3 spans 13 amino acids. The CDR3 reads CASRTDEAPEAFF. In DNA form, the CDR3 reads TGTGCCAGCAGGACAGATGAGGCCCCTGAAGCTTTCTTT.

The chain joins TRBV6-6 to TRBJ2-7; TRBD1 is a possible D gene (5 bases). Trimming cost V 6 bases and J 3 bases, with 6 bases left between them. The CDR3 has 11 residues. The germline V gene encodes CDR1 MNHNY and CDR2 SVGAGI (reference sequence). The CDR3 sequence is CASRTGYEQYF. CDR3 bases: TGTGCCAGCAGAACAGGCTACGAGCAGTACTTC.

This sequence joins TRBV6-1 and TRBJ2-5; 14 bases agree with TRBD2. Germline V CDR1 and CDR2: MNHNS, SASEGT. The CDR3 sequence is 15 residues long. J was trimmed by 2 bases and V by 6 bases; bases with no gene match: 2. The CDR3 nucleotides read TGTGCCAGCAGCCGGACTAGCGGGAGGCAAGAGACCCAGTACTTC. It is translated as CASSRTSGRQETQYF.

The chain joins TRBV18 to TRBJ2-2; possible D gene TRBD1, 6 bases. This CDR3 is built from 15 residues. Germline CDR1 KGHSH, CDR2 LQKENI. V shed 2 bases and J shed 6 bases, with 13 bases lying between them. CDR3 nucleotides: TGTGCCAGCTCACCAAATACAGGGCGCCCCGGGGAGCTGTTTTTT. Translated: CASSPNTGRPGELFF.